This section outlines one T cell receptor (beta chain) sequence together with its context. Antigen specificity is unknown. This may arise from a read error, as a much more abundant clone is one base away. In a multiplex PCR, 32 V and 13 J primers amplified TCR beta CDR3. TCRdb fed the multiplex PCR reads into MiXCR, producing one record per CDR3 protein. The repertoire holds about 16,000 distinct CDR3 sequences, 28% seen once, with around 5.2% in the top ten. The data belong to a study of immune heterogeneity within non-small cell lung tumors. At the level of the study: Squamous cell carcinomas accounted for 4 of the tumors, non-squamous carcinomas for 10, and 1 was not otherwise specified. Study-wide results and limits: Recurrence of identical dominant CDR3 beta clonotypes was observed across tumor sites within a patient, alongside site-unique high-frequency clones. Individual patients largely had distinct high-frequency T-cell receptor beta clonotypes from one another.

At 550 to 600 ng per sample, bulk tumor genomic DNA provided the template. While surgery was under way, several biopsies spaced far apart were taken per primary tumor. Newly diagnosed with untreated non-small cell lung cancer, the patients underwent curative surgery. Donor patients had newly diagnosed non-small cell lung cancer and were having surgery with curative intent. This TCR came from a man between 35 and 55 years old with non-small cell lung cancer. Sample: lung tumor tissue.

CDR3 DNA: TGTGCCAGCAGTGGTGGGACAGGGACCTACAATAAGCAGTTCTTC. It specifies CASSGGTGTYNKQFF. The rearrangement joins TRBV25-1 to TRBJ2-1; TRBD1 aligns across 9 bases. From germline, CDR1 is MGHDK and CDR2 SYGVNS. The CDR3 covers 15 residues.